What follows are 5 T cell receptor beta chains derived from one specimen sequenced in a study of CD8 T cells in Susac syndrome. RNA, at about 0.5 to 1 ug, was reverse transcribed with random hexamers. TCRdb re-called the immunoSEQ multiplex PCR reads through MiXCR, storing one row per CDR3 protein. The data contain 71,000 or so distinct CDR3 sequences, about 92% of them singletons. Source material: CD4+ T cells from PBMCs. Receptor source: a human donor with Susac syndrome.

V usage is TRBV29-1 and J usage is TRBJ1-2; tentatively, D is TRBD1 (5 bases). In germline, CDR1 is SQVTM, CDR2 ANQGSEA. The germline V and J ends were trimmed by 4 bases and 7 bases, with 25 bases remaining between them. The CDR3 loop spans 16 amino acids. The DNA of the CDR3 is TGCAGCGTTGCTCCAAGGAGCGCGGGCAGGGAGAGTGGCTACACCTTC. Amino acid sequence: CSVAPRSAGRESGYTF. Using reference TRBV29-1 and TRBJ1-2 for the parts outside the CDR3, the full variable domain is SAVISQKPSRDICQRGTSLTIQCQVDSQVTMMFWYRQQPGQSLTLIATANQGSEATYESGFVIDKFPISRPNLTFSTLTVSNMSPEDSSIYLCSVAPRSAGRESGYTFGSGTRLTVV.

This clonotype was picked up one time. The chain joins TRBV6-5 to TRBJ1-5; D is uncertain. This CDR3 contains 15 residues. From germline, CDR1 is MNHEY and CDR2 SVGAGI. The V and J ends lost 6 bases and 2 bases respectively, with 14 bases between them. The DNA for the CDR3 is TGTGCCAGCAGAAGGAGGGTGGAGGGCAATCAGCCCCAGCATTTT. Encoded protein: CASRRRVEGNQPQHF.

This clonotype was counted between two and nine times. The J gene is TRBJ2-5, the V gene TRBV6-1; TRBD2 aligns across 7 bases. Unmatched junction bases numbered 11, after V lost 8 bases and J lost 5 bases. Germline values: CDR1 MNHNS, CDR2 SASEGT. The CDR3 is 14 residues long. The CDR3 region has the DNA TGTGCCAGCGGAACCGGGTGGGAGGGGGAGACCCAGTACTTC. Its translation is CASGTGWEGETQYF.

The chain uses TRBV9 and TRBJ2-3; 8 nucleotides match TRBD1. V lost 3 bases to trimming and J lost 3 bases; unmatched junction nucleotides: 9. The germline V gene encodes CDR1 SGDLS and CDR2 YYNGEE. The CDR3 sequence is 16 residues long. CDR3 in DNA: TGTGCCAGCAGCGCCGAGGACAGGGCGATAACAGATACGCAGTATTTT. It translates to CASSAEDRAITDTQYF.

The chain is built from TRBV5-1 and TRBJ2-7; maybe TRBD1 (6 bases). CDR1 SGHRS and CDR2 YFSETQ come from the germline V gene. The CDR3 sequence is 13 residues long. Trimming removed 4 bases at V and 3 bases at J, with 11 bases between. CDR3 sequence (DNA): TGCGCCAGCAGCGCGGACAGAGGCTACGAGCAGTACTTC. It specifies CASSADRGYEQYF. The full variable domain, in which reference TRBV5-1 and TRBJ2-7 provide the parts outside the CDR3, is KAGVTQTPRYLIKTRGQQVTLSCSPISGHRSVSWYQQTPGQGLQFLFEYFSETQRNKGNFPGRFSGRQFSNSRSEMNVSTLELGDSALYLCASSADRGYEQYFGPGTRLTVT.